These 21 T cell receptor beta chains share one sample of origin, sequenced in a study of Graves' ophthalmopathy and Graves' hyperthyroidism. The study amplified TCR beta CDR3 regions using RNA transcripts. Second-round multiplex PCR came after first-round RT-PCR with HTBI primers. TCRdb reprocessed the multiplex PCR reads via MiXCR and lists one record per CDR3 protein. There are under 350,000 distinct CDR3 sequences in the sample; around a sixth occur only once, and roughly an eighth lies in the top ten. Source material: peripheral blood. The receptors come from an adult man with Graves' ophthalmopathy.

This clonotype was observed at least ten times. This sequence joins TRBV5-8 and TRBJ1-1, with unresolved D. The CDR3 is 10 amino acids. Germline V gene data show CDR1 as SGHTS and CDR2 as YDEGEE. V was shortened by 4 bases and J by 10 bases, with 8 bases between the two germline ends. In DNA form, the CDR3 reads TGTGCCAGCAGCCCCCCAGGAGCTTTCTTT. It is translated as CASSPPGAFF.

The chain is built from TRBV29-1 and TRBJ2-7; 9 bases are a match to TRBD2. J gave up 5 bases and V 6 bases, and 11 bases lay outside the gene matches. Per the germline V gene, CDR1 is SQVTM and CDR2 is ANQGSEA. This CDR3 contains 14 residues. CDR3 region: CSVHISGSGDEQYF. The DNA for the CDR3 is TGCAGCGTCCACATTAGCGGGAGTGGAGACGAGCAGTACTTC.

This clonotype showed up many times. This rearrangement joins TRBV4-1 to TRBJ2-6, with D unresolved. Germline CDR1 is MGHRA and CDR2 is YSYEKL. Deletions cut 1 base from V and 0 bases from J, with 13 bases between. The CDR3 is 18 amino acids. CDR3 DNA sequence: TGCGCCAGCAGCCAAGGGTCCTTTGTTGCCTCTGGGGCCAACGTCCTGACTTTC. Translation: CASSQGSFVASGANVLTF.

This clonotype was counted many times. The rearrangement links TRBV4-3 to TRBJ1-5, with a weak D call TRBD1 (5 bases). Per the germline V gene, CDR1 is LGHNA and CDR2 is YSLEER. V shed 3 bases and J shed 1 base, with 10 bases lying between them. The CDR3 contains 15 residues. CDR3 amino acids: CASSQLAGSNQPQHF. DNA of the CDR3: TGCGCCAGCAGCCAGTTGGCAGGGAGCAATCAGCCCCAGCATTTT.

This clonotype appeared a few times. The rearrangement links TRBV5-1 to TRBJ2-7, with 7 bases that match TRBD1. Germline CDR1 is SGHRS and CDR2 is YFSETQ. Losses at the gene ends were 0 bases for V and 1 base for J; bases not matched to a gene: 7. This CDR3 region has 16 residues. The CDR3 sequence: CASSLGGLGQSYEQYF. The CDR3, as DNA: TGCGCCAGCAGCTTGGGGGGTTTGGGACAGTCCTACGAGCAGTACTTC.

This clonotype appeared many times. The chain joins TRBV20-1 to TRBJ1-5, with TRBD1 as a possible D gene (5 bases). The CDR3 sequence is 15 residues long. The germline V gene encodes CDR1 DFQATT and CDR2 SNEGSKA (reference sequence). V lost 0 bases and J 4 bases, leaving 13 bases between the germline ends. This CDR3 reads CSAREGDVRNQPQHF. The CDR3 nucleotides are TGCAGTGCTAGAGAGGGGGATGTGAGAAATCAGCCCCAGCATTTT.

This clonotype turned up a few times. Given a much more abundant clone one base away, this may be a read error. This chain joins TRBV12-3 or TRBV12-4 and TRBJ2-7, with 9 bases lining up with TRBD2. The CDR3 has 14 residues. The CDR3 sequence is CAISLAGLPYEQYF. CDR3 sequence (DNA): TGTGCCATCAGTCTAGCGGGGTTACCCTACGAGCAGTACTTC.

This clonotype has a count of ten or more. The genes are TRBV3-1 and TRBJ1-2, with 7 bases identical to TRBD1. From germline, CDR1 is LGHDT and CDR2 YNNKEL (reference sequence). V gave up 2 bases and J gave up 8 bases; unmatched junction bases: 11. CDR3 length equals 15 residues. CDR3 protein: CASSQNPQGEDGYTF. The CDR3 DNA follows: TGTGCCAGCAGCCAAAACCCGCAGGGGGAAGACGGCTACACCTTC.

This clonotype was recorded many times. The rearrangement joins TRBV6-2 or TRBV6-3 to TRBJ2-5; weak D call: TRBD2 (6 bases). CDR3 length: 13 residues. The V and J ends lost 6 bases and 5 bases respectively, with 13 bases between them. Germline CDR1 is MNHEY and CDR2 is SVGEGT. The DNA for the CDR3 is TGTGCCAGCAGCCCAGAAAGCGGGGAGACCCAGTACTTC. This codes for CASSPESGETQYF.

The sample holds one count of this clonotype. The CDR3 loop reads CASGGFGNTIYF. The DNA of the CDR3 is TGTGCCAGCGGAGGGTTCGGAAACACCATATATTTT. The chain recombines TRBV7-2 with TRBJ1-3; D gene uncertain. V dropped 8 bases and J dropped 4 bases, with 9 bases sitting between them. CDR1 is SGHTA and CDR2 is FQGNSA in the germline V gene. The CDR3 extends over 12 amino acids.

This clonotype was counted at least ten times. The chain links TRBV12-3 or TRBV12-4 to TRBJ1-5; possibly TRBD1 for D (6 bases). This CDR3 has 15 amino acids. Trimming pared 6 bases from V and 6 bases from J, leaving 18 bases between. CDR3 coding DNA: TGTGCCAGCAGCATTGTGTCGGGGGCAGCTCAGCCCCAGCATTTT. Protein product: CASSIVSGAAQPQHF.

This clonotype was seen just once. CDR3 region: CASSLKGPYEQYF. Here the CDR3 DNA reads TGTGCCAGCAGTTTAAAGGGACCGTACGAGCAGTACTTC. The chain is built from TRBV27 and TRBJ2-7; D might be TRBD1 or TRBD2, each matching 5 bases. The CDR3 spans 13 residues. Germline lookup yields CDR1 MNHEY and CDR2 SMNVEV (reference sequence). V lost 2 bases and J 4 bases, leaving 9 bases between the germline ends.

This clonotype was picked up many times. V usage is TRBV6-2 or TRBV6-3 and J usage is TRBJ2-5, with 9 bases lining up with TRBD2. CDR3 size: 18 residues. Germline assignment: CDR1 MNHEY and CDR2 SVGEGT. J lost 0 bases, V lost 6 bases, and 14 bases had no gene match. CDR3 sequence: CASSPYPGLAMNQETQYF. The DNA of the CDR3 is TGTGCCAGCAGCCCATACCCAGGACTAGCGATGAACCAAGAGACCCAGTACTTC.

This clonotype was observed many times. V and J are TRBV6-1 and TRBJ2-2; D may be TRBD2 (6 bases). This CDR3 is 14 amino acids long. V gave up 7 bases and J gave up 4 bases, with 13 bases separating them. Germline CDR1 reads MNHNS; CDR2 reads SASEGT. CDR3 bases: TGTGCCAGCAACCGGGGAGGCGTCACCGGGGAGCTGTTTTTT. It is translated as CASNRGGVTGELFF.

This clonotype was seen repeatedly, ten times or more. This chain uses TRBV28 with TRBJ2-5, with 10 bases matching TRBD2. V was pared by 2 bases and J by 3 bases, with 3 bases of the junction left unmatched. The CDR3 loop spans 15 amino acids. Germline loops: CDR1 MDHEN, CDR2 SYDVKM. CDR3 sequence: CASSLERGGEETQYF. CDR3 DNA: TGTGCCAGCAGTTTAGAGCGGGGGGGCGAAGAGACCCAGTACTTC.

This clonotype has at least ten counts. This chain joins TRBV6-5 and TRBJ2-1, with D possibly being TRBD1 or TRBD2 (5 bases each). The CDR3 contains 18 residues. CDR1 and CDR2 from the germline V gene are MNHEY and SVGAGI. The V end was cut by 5 bases, the J end by 3 bases, with 23 bases between. CDR3 residues: CASSDPTNTGTFYNEQFF. The CDR3 coding sequence is TGTGCCAGCAGTGACCCGACTAATACCGGGACCTTCTACAATGAGCAGTTCTTC.

This clonotype has a count of ten or more. This sequence joins TRBV6-5 and TRBJ1-2; a weak D match, TRBD1 (5 bases). The V gene lost 0 bases and the J gene lost 5 bases, with 13 bases spanning the gap. In germline, CDR1 is MNHEY, CDR2 SVGAGI. There are 15 residues in the CDR3. CDR3 DNA: TGTGCCAGCAGTTACTCGACGGGACGGGATTATGGCTACACCTTC. Protein product: CASSYSTGRDYGYTF.

In its sample, this clonotype was seen many times. The chain has TRBV12-3 or TRBV12-4 and TRBJ1-6, with TRBD1 matching over 10 bases. The trim removed 3 bases at V and 4 bases at J, leaving 3 bases unmatched. CDR3 size: 16 residues. Here the CDR3 reads CASSFLGQGYNSPLHF. The CDR3 DNA reads as TGTGCCAGCAGTTTTTTGGGACAGGGGTATAATTCACCCCTCCACTTT.

This clonotype was seen ten or more times. The gene calls are TRBV6-5 and TRBJ2-7, with TRBD1 identical over 8 bases. Trimming at V came to 4 bases and at J to 5 bases, leaving 10 bases not matched to a gene. This CDR3 is built from 15 residues. Germline V gene sequence: CDR1 MNHEY, CDR2 SVGAGI. As DNA, the CDR3 is TGTGCCAGCAGTTCAATCAGGGGGCGCGACGACGAGCAGTACTTC. Protein product: CASSSIRGRDDEQYF.

This clonotype was picked up many times. The rearrangement joins TRBV20-1 to TRBJ2-7; TRBD2 agrees at 13 bases. V gave up 5 bases and J gave up 6 bases; unmatched junction bases: 4. This CDR3 contains 13 residues. Germline-derived CDR1 and CDR2 are DFQATT and SNEGSKA (reference sequence). This CDR3 reads CSASTSGRIEQYF. The CDR3, as DNA: TGCAGTGCTTCGACTAGCGGGAGGATCGAGCAGTACTTC.

In this sample, this clonotype turned up many times. The chain combines TRBV12-3 or TRBV12-4 with TRBJ2-2; 7 bases line up with TRBD2. With 6 bases clipped from V and 4 bases from J, the junction kept 14 bases outside the gene matches. The CDR3 is 17 amino acids. This chain's CDR3 is CASSPLAEAPITGELFF. The CDR3 nucleotides read TGTGCCAGCAGCCCTCTAGCGGAGGCCCCGATCACCGGGGAGCTGTTTTTT.